This T cell receptor (beta chain) was obtained from a study of blood T cell repertoires in COVID-19. The CDR3 contains 16 residues. V was cut by 1 base and J by 8 bases, with 18 bases left in between. Per germline, CDR1 SEHNR and CDR2 FQNEAQ (reference sequence). Authors' methods: Amplification with reference gene primers provided the estimates of nucleated cell counts. TCRdb keeps only in-frame clones here, not all; method: immunoSEQ multiplex PCR. For V, J and clone size, that table is used; D and trimming come from the DNA. Among around 320,000 clones listed, just under 90% were seen once. The chain couples TRBV7-9 to TRBJ2-1; a weak D match, TRBD2 (6 bases). Sequenced sample: peripheral blood. The clonotype comes from a woman aged 25 to 45 with COVID-19, enrolled during active disease. The CDR3 bases are TGTGCCAGCAGCTTAGTGGGCCGGGGGACCCTACATGAGCAGTTCTTC. This encodes CASSLVGRGTLHEQFF.